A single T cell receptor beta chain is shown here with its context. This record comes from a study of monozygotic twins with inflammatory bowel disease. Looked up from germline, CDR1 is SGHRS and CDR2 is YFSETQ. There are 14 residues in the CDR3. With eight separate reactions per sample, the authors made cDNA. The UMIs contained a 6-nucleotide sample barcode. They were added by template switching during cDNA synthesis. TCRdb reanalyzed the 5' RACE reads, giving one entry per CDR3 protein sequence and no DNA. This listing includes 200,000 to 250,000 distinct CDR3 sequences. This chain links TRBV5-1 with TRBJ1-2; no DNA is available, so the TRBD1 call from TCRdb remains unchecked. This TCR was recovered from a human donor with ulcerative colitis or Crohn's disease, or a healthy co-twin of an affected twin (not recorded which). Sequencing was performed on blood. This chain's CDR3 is CASSSRDNYYGYTF. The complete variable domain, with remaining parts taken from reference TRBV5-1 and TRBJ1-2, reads KAGVTQTPRYLIKTRGQQVTLSCSPISGHRSVSWYQQTPGQGLQFLFEYFSETQRNKGNFPGRFSGRQFSNSRSEMNVSTLELGDSALYLCASSSRDNYYGYTFGSGTRLTVV.